The T cell receptor (beta chain) described here comes from a study of cytomegalovirus exposure and HLA in healthy donors. PCR involved 60 Vbeta and 13 Jbeta primers. Repertoires were generated with immunoSEQ multiplex PCR, while TCRdb's copy carries only in-frame clones and drops some. The top ten hold 2% to 3% of the sample, which has 100,000 to 120,000 clones, approximately 83% seen once. To note about this clone: No antigen is known for it.

General study results and limits: Later analysis demonstrated an association between a missense DCLRE1C variant and TCR beta V- and J-gene trimming. Using the classifier, cytomegalovirus status was reportedly diagnosed with high specificity and sensitivity. Associated with cytomegalovirus, according to the listing, were fewer than 200 TCR beta chains. An analysis was carried out later, and it reportedly showed fewer N-insertions in an Asian-associated ancestry cluster than the approximately 670-donor mean.

The TCR was taken from a woman in her late teens or twenties in good health and CMV-seronegative. Sequences were obtained from PBMCs.

The CDR3 spells CASSGDRFMETQYF. CDR3 sequence (DNA): TGTGCCAGCAGTGGGGACAGGTTTATGGAGACCCAGTACTTC. The V gene is TRBV2, the J gene TRBJ2-5, with 8 bases identical to TRBD1. Germline V gene data show CDR1 as SNHLY and CDR2 as FYNNEI. V shed 4 bases and J 5 bases; nucleotides not matched to a gene: 6. The CDR3 covers 14 residues.